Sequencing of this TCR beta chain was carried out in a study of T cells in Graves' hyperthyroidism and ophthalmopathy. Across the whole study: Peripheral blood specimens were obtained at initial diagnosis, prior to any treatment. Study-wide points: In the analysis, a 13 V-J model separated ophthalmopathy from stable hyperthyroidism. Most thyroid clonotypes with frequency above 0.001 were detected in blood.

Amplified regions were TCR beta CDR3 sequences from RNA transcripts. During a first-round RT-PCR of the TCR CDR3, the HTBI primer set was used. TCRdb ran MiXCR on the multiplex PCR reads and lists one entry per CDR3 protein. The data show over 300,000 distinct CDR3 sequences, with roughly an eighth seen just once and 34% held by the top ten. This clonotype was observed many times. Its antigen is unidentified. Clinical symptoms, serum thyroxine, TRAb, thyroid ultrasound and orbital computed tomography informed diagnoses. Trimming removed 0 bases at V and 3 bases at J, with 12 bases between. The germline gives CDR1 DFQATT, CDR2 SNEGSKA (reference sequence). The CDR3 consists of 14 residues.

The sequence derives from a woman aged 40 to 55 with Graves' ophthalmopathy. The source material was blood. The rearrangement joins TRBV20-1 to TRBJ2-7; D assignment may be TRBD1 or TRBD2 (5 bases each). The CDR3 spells CSARDHEGLYEQYF. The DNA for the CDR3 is TGCAGTGCTAGAGATCACGAGGGGCTCTACGAGCAGTACTTC.